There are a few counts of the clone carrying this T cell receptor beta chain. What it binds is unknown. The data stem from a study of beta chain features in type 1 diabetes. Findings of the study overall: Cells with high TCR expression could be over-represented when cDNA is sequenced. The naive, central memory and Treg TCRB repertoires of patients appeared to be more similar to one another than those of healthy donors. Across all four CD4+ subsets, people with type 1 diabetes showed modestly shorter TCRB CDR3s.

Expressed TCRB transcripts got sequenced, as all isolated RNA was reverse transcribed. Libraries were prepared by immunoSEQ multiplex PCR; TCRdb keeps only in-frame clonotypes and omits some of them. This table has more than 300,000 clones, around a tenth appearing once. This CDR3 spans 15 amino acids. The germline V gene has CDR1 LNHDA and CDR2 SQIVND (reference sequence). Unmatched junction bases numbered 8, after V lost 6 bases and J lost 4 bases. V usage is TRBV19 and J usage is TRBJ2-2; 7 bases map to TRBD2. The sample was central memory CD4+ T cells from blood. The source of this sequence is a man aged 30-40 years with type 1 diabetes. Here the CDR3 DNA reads TGTGCCAGTAGCCCCCTAGCGGAGGGCACCGGGGAGCTGTTTTTT. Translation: CASSPLAEGTGELFF.